These T cell receptor beta chains were read from a single sample in a study of identical twins. TCRdb re-called the 5' RACE reads through MiXCR, storing one row per CDR3 protein. This sample has approximately 490,000 distinct CDR3 sequences, with 20% to 25% found just once. These same records also appear under a second study, on yellow fever vaccine responses in identical twins.

The sample taken for sequencing was CD4+ T cells sorted from blood. Receptor source: a woman younger than 35 in good health. Each CDR3 is given with its conserved first and last residue. D genes are given only for firm matches. Not every row has a clone size; where given, it reads once, few, many or a size class.

TRBD1	NA	TRBJ2-3	TRBV7-9	CASSSLPEQGRTDTQYF	TGTGCCAGCAGCTCGCTACCCGAACAGGGGCGCACAGATACGCAGTATTTT
TRBD2	NA	TRBJ2-1	TRBV4-2	CASSTRLAGAVHGEQFF	TGTGCCAGCAGCACCCGACTAGCGGGAGCCGTTCATGGTGAGCAGTTCTTC
NA	NA	TRBJ1-1	TRBV16	CASSPTALVPEAFF	TGTGCCAGCAGCCCCACGGCTCTGGTTCCTGAAGCTTTCTTT
TRBD1	NA	TRBJ2-7	TRBV11-2	CASSLPYPRTGGVYEQYF	TGTGCCAGCAGCTTACCATACCCACGGACAGGGGGTGTCTACGAGCAGTACTTC
TRBD2	once	TRBJ2-1	TRBV20-1	CSALGLAGGDNEQFF	TGCAGTGCCCTTGGGCTAGCGGGAGGGGACAATGAGCAGTTCTTC
NA	few	TRBJ2-5	TRBV5-1	CASSLRAGTPETQYF	TGCGCCAGCAGCTTGAGGGCGGGAACGCCAGAAACCCAGTACTTC
TRBD2	few	TRBJ2-5	TRBV12-3/TRBV12-4	CASSRTSGGGETQYF	TGTGCCAGCAGCAGGACTAGCGGGGGCGGCGAGACCCAGTACTTC
NA	few	TRBJ1-2	TRBV6-6	CASNPRTAYGYTF	TGTGCCAGCAATCCCCGGACAGCCTATGGCTACACCTTC
NA	few	TRBJ2-1	TRBV12-5	CASGSVHEQFF	TGTGCTAGTGGCTCCGTCCATGAGCAGTTCTTC
NA	once	TRBJ2-3	TRBV14	CASSQAGGGDTQYF	TGTGCCAGCAGCCAAGCGGGGGGCGGTGATACGCAGTATTTT